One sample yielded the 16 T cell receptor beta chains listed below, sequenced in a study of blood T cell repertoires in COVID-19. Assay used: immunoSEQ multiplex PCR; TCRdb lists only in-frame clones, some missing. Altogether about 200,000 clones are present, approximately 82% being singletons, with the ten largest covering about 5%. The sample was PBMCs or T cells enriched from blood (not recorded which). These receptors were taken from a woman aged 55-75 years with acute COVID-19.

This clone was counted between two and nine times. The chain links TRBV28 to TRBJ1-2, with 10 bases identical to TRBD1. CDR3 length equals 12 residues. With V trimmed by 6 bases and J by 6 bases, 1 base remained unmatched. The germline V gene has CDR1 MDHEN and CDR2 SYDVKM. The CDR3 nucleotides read TGTGCCAGCAGCGGGACAGGGGATGGCTACACCTTC. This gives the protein CASSGTGDGYTF.

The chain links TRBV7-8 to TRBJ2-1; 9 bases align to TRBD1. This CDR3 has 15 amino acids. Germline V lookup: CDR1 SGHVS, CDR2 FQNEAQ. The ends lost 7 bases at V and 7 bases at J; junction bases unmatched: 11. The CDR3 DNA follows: TGTGCCAGCAACCCAAACAGGGGGCAACATAATGAGCAGTTCTTC. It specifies CASNPNRGQHNEQFF.

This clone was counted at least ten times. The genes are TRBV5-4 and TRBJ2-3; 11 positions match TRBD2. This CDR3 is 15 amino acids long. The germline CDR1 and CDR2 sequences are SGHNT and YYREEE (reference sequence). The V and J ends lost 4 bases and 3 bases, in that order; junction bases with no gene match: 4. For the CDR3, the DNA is TGTGCCAGCAGCCGGACTAGCGGGTTGACAGATACGCAGTATTTT. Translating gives CASSRTSGLTDTQYF.

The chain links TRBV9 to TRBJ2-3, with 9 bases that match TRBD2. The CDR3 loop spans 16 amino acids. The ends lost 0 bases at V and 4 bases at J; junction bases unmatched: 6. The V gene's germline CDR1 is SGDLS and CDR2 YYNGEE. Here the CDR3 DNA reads TGTGCCAGCAGCGTAGGAAATAGCGGGGGATCAGATACGCAGTATTTT. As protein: CASSVGNSGGSDTQYF.

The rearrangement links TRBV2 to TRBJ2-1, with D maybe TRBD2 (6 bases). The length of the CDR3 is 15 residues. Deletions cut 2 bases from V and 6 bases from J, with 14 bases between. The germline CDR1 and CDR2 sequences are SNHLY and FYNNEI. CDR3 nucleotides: TGTGCCAGCAGTGAATTTGCGGGGACCGGCAATGAGCAGTTCTTC. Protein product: CASSEFAGTGNEQFF.

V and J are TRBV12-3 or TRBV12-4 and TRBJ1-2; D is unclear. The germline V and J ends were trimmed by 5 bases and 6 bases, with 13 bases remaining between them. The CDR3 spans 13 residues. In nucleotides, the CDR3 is TGTGCCAGCAGTCCCTATGGGGAGAATGGCTACACCTTC. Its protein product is CASSPYGENGYTF.

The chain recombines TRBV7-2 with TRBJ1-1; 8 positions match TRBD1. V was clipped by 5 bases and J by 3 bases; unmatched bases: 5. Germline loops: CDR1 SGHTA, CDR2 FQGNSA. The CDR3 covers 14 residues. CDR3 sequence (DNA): TGTGCCAGCAGCCCGACAGGGGTCGACACTGAAGCTTTCTTT. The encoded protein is CASSPTGVDTEAFF.

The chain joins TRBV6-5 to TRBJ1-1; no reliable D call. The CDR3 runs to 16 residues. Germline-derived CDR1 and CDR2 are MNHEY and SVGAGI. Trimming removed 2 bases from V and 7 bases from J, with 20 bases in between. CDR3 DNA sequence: TGTGCCAGCAGTTACCAAGTCCCGGTCCGACGGAGTGAAGCTTTCTTT. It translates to CASSYQVPVRRSEAFF.

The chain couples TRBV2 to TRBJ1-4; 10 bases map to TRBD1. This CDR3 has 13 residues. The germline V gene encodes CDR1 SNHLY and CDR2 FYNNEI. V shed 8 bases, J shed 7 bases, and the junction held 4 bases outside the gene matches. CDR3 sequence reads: CASSGQGIEKLFF. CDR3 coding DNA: TGTGCCAGCTCGGGACAGGGGATTGAAAAACTGTTTTTT.

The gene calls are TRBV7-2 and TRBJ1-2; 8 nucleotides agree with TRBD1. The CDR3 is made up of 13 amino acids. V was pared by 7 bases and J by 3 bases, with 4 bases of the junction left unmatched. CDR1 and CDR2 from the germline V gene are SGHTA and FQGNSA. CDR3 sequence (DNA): TGTGCCAGCAAAAGACAGGGGCACTATGGCTACACCTTC. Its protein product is CASKRQGHYGYTF.

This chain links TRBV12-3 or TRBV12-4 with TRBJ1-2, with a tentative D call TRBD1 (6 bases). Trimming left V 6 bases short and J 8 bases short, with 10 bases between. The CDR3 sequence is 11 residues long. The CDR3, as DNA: TGTGCCAGCAGCCCAGGGGTCGGCTACACCTTC. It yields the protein CASSPGVGYTF.

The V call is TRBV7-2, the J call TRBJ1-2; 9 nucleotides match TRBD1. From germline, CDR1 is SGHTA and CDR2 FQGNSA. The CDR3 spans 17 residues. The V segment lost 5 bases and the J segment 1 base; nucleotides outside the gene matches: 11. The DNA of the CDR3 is TGTGCCAGCAGCCCAACCGGGACAGGGCTTGGTAACTATGGCTACACCTTC. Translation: CASSPTGTGLGNYGYTF. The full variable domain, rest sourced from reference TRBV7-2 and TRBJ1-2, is GAGVSQSPSNKVTEKGKDVELRCDPISGHTALYWYRQSLGQGLEFLIYFQGNSAPDKSGLPSDRFSAERTGGSVSTLTIQRTQQEDSAVYLCASSPTGTGLGNYGYTFGSGTRLTVV.

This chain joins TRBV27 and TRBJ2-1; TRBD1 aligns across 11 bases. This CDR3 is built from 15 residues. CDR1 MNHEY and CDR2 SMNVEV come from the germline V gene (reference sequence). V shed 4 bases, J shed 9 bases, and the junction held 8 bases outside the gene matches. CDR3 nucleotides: TGTGCCAGCAGTTACGGACAGGGGGCCCTGGGTGAGCAGTTCTTC. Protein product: CASSYGQGALGEQFF.

The CDR3 is CASSPQGYEQYF. In DNA, the CDR3 is TGTGCCAGCAGTCCCCAGGGTTACGAGCAGTACTTC. The rearrangement uses TRBV6-6 and TRBJ2-7; D is perhaps TRBD1 (5 bases). The ends were cut back, 5 bases at V and 4 bases at J, with 9 bases in the middle. The CDR3 has 12 residues. In germline, CDR1 is MNHNY, CDR2 SVGAGI (reference sequence).

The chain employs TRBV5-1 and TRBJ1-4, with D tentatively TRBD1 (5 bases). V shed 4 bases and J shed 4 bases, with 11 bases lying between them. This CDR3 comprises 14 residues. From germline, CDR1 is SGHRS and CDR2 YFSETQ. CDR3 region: CASSRQTDNEKLFF. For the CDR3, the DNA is TGCGCCAGCAGCCGACAGACCGATAATGAAAAACTGTTTTTT. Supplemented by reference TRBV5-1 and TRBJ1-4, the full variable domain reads KAGVTQTPRYLIKTRGQQVTLSCSPISGHRSVSWYQQTPGQGLQFLFEYFSETQRNKGNFPGRFSGRQFSNSRSEMNVSTLELGDSALYLCASSRQTDNEKLFFGSGTQLSVL.

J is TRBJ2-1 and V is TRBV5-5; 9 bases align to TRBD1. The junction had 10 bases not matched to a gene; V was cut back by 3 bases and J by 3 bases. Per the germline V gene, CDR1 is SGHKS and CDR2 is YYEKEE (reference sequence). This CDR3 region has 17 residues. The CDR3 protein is CASSSGRRQGVYNEQFF. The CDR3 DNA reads TGTGCCAGCAGCTCGGGGAGGAGACAGGGGGTCTACAATGAGCAGTTCTTC.